Following are 24 T cell receptor beta chains from one sample sequenced in a study of Ad26.COV2.S vaccination and SARS-CoV-2 variants. Treatment reported: around 19 received Ad26.COV2.S at low or high dose, single or two shots; 5 received placebo; per-sample allocation not given. Sampling was done on day 63 after the first vaccine or placebo injection. Assay: immunoSEQ multiplex PCR; the TCRdb copy retains only in-frame clones and omits some. The sample holds about 280,000 clones, about 89% seen once. Here the sequenced sample was peripheral blood, taken in a trial of Ad26.COV2.S vaccine versus placebo. All receptors come from a person between 18 and 59 years old who received the Ad26.COV2.S COVID-19 vaccine or a placebo.

The chain combines TRBV21-1 with TRBJ2-5; the table names TRBD2, a call not compared with the DNA. TRBV21-1 corresponds to a pseudogene. The CDR3 covers 12 residues. CDR3 region: CASSKRSGGANF. CDR3 nucleotide sequence: TGTGCCAGCAGCAAACGGAGCGGGGGCGCAAACTTC.

The chain couples TRBV7-2 to TRBJ1-2; the D gene is possibly TRBD1 (6 bases). There are 13 residues in the CDR3. CDR1 is SGHTA, CDR2 FQGNSA, per germline. The V and J ends lost 1 base and 8 bases respectively, with 11 bases between them. The CDR3 sequence is CASSLDLGGGYTF. CDR3 in DNA: TGTGCCAGCAGCTTAGATCTGGGGGGCGGCTACACCTTC.

The V and J genes are TRBV7-9 and TRBJ1-2, with D possibly being TRBD1 (5 bases). This CDR3 is built from 14 residues. CDR1 and CDR2 (germline): SEHNR, FQNEAQ (reference sequence). With 5 bases removed from V and 7 bases from J, the gap between germline ends came to 17 bases. CDR3 sequence: CASSRMGESGGYTF. The CDR3 DNA follows: TGTGCCAGCAGCCGCATGGGGGAATCAGGTGGCTACACCTTC.

The rearrangement uses TRBV6-5 and TRBJ1-1, with D tentatively TRBD1 (5 bases). V dropped 2 bases and J dropped 5 bases, with 9 bases sitting between them. CDR1 is MNHEY and CDR2 is SVGAGI in the germline V gene. The CDR3 totals 13 residues. For the CDR3, the DNA is TGTGCCAGCAGTTACGAGGGGCGGACTGAAGCTTTCTTT. This translates into CASSYEGRTEAFF.

This clone was counted a few times. The chain joins TRBV6-1 to TRBJ1-6; D perhaps matches TRBD1 (5 bases). Per the germline V gene, CDR1 is MNHNS and CDR2 is SASEGT. The length of the CDR3 is 13 residues. The V gene lost 3 bases and the J gene lost 8 bases, with 8 bases spanning the gap. The CDR3 loop reads CASSEVRDSPLHF. The CDR3 DNA reads as TGTGCCAGCAGTGAGGTCAGGGATTCACCCCTCCACTTT.

This clone occurred a few times. This chain uses TRBV9 with TRBJ2-7; no clear D. Germline V gene data show CDR1 as SGDLS and CDR2 as YYNGEE. Trimming shortened V by 0 bases and J by 3 bases, and 7 bases separated the two germline ends. The CDR3 is 13 residues long. DNA for the CDR3: TGTGCCAGCAGCGTAGACAGTCTCTACGAGCAGTACTTC. Amino acids: CASSVDSLYEQYF.

The chain uses TRBV4-1 and TRBJ1-2, with D unclear. The germline V gene encodes CDR1 MGHRA and CDR2 YSYEKL. This CDR3 has 12 residues. Trimming removed 0 bases from V and 7 bases from J, with 6 bases in between. The CDR3 reads CASSQEAGGYTF. The CDR3 nucleotides read TGCGCCAGCAGCCAAGAGGCGGGTGGCTACACCTTC.

This clone was seen only a few times. The V and J genes are TRBV5-1 and TRBJ2-7; 8 bases are a match to TRBD1. V gave up 2 bases and J gave up 3 bases; unmatched junction bases: 1. The V gene's germline CDR1 is SGHRS and CDR2 YFSETQ. The CDR3 is 13 amino acids. The CDR3 spells CASSLTGGYEQYF. CDR3 bases: TGCGCCAGCAGCTTAACAGGGGGCTACGAGCAGTACTTC.

This rearrangement joins TRBV4-2 to TRBJ2-1; a possible D gene is TRBD1 (6 bases). This CDR3 region has 14 residues. Trimming pared 0 bases from V and 9 bases from J, leaving 12 bases between. The germline CDR1 and CDR2 sequences are LGHNA and YNFKEQ. CDR3 in DNA: TGTGCCAGCAGCCAAGATCGGGGACATGGTGAGCAGTTCTTC. It is translated as CASSQDRGHGEQFF.

The chain combines TRBV7-8 with TRBJ2-5; 7 bases are a match to TRBD2. The ends lost 5 bases at V and 4 bases at J; junction bases unmatched: 13. The CDR3 spans 16 residues. Germline values: CDR1 SGHVS, CDR2 FQNEAQ. DNA for the CDR3: TGTGCCAGCAGCCAAAATAGACTAGCCAGAGGAGAGACCCAGTACTTC. Its translation: CASSQNRLARGETQYF.

The CDR3 here is CASSPRDRVVPGELFF. The CDR3 coding sequence is TGTGCCAGCAGCCCAAGAGACAGGGTGGTCCCCGGGGAGCTGTTTTTT. The rearrangement links TRBV21-1 to TRBJ2-2; the table's TRBD1 call for D was not verified on the DNA. TRBV21-1 is an annotated pseudogene. CDR3 length equals 16 residues.

The gene calls are TRBV2 and TRBJ2-1; D may be TRBD2 (6 bases). Trimming took 10 bases from V and 10 from J, leaving 23 bases between them. The V gene's germline CDR1 is SNHLY and CDR2 FYNNEI. The CDR3 has 14 amino acids. CDR3: CATSPGTVASEQFF. CDR3 nucleotides: TGTGCCACCTCCCCCGGGACTGTAGCCTCGGAGCAGTTCTTC. The variable domain in full, completed from reference TRBV2 and TRBJ2-1, reads EPEVTQTPSHQVTQMGQEVILRCVPISNHLYFYWYRQILGQKVEFLVSFYNNEISEKSEIFDDQFSVERPDGSNFTLKIRSTKLEDSAMYFCATSPGTVASEQFFGPGTRLTVL.

This chain connects TRBV7-2 to TRBJ1-1; 8 nucleotides align to TRBD1. CDR3 length equals 15 residues. V lost 3 bases to trimming and J lost 4 bases; unmatched junction nucleotides: 7. Germline V gene data show CDR1 as SGHTA and CDR2 as FQGNSA. CDR3 region: CASSLQGARGTEAFF. The CDR3 coding sequence is TGTGCCAGCAGCTTGCAGGGGGCTCGCGGCACTGAAGCTTTCTTT.

The genes are TRBV5-1 and TRBJ2-2, with D uncertain. CDR3 size: 13 residues. The V gene's germline CDR1 is SGHRS and CDR2 YFSETQ. Trimming shortened V by 4 bases and J by 4 bases, and 8 bases separated the two germline ends. The CDR3 region is CASSPDTTGELFF. The CDR3 DNA reads as TGCGCCAGCAGCCCTGACACCACCGGGGAGCTGTTTTTT. The whole variable domain, remainder taken from reference TRBV5-1 and TRBJ2-2, is KAGVTQTPRYLIKTRGQQVTLSCSPISGHRSVSWYQQTPGQGLQFLFEYFSETQRNKGNFPGRFSGRQFSNSRSEMNVSTLELGDSALYLCASSPDTTGELFFGEGSRLTVL.

The chain carries TRBV5-4 and TRBJ2-3, with a tentative D call TRBD2 (5 bases). The CDR3 runs to 14 residues. CDR1 is SGHNT and CDR2 is YYREEE in the germline V gene (reference sequence). V lost 0 bases and J 0 bases, leaving 5 bases between the germline ends. CDR3 nucleotide sequence: TGTGCCAGCAGCTTGGGAGGGAGCACAGATACGCAGTATTTT. It yields the protein CASSLGGSTDTQYF. Looking up the rest from reference TRBV5-4 and TRBJ2-3 gives the full variable domain: ETGVTQSPTHLIKTRGQQVTLRCSSQSGHNTVSWYQQALGQGPQFIFQYYREEENGRGNFPPRFSGLQFPNYSSELNVNALELDDSALYLCASSLGGSTDTQYFGPGTRLTVL.

This chain uses TRBV6-2 or TRBV6-3 with TRBJ1-1; D uncertain. The germline gives CDR1 MNHEY, CDR2 SVGEGT. The CDR3 sequence is 15 residues long. Trimming cost V 2 bases and J 0 bases, with 10 bases left between them. CDR3 in DNA: TGTGCCAGCAGTTACGGCGTCACCTTGAACACTGAAGCTTTCTTT. This translates into CASSYGVTLNTEAFF.

The chain links TRBV18 to TRBJ1-2; D is possibly TRBD1 (5 bases). Germline V gives CDR1 KGHSH, CDR2 LQKENI. The CDR3 is 13 amino acids. Trimming shortened V by 2 bases and J by 4 bases, and 8 bases separated the two germline ends. The CDR3 DNA is TGTGCCAGCTCACCAAACAGGCCCTATGGCTACACCTTC. Translating it yields CASSPNRPYGYTF.

The rearrangement joins TRBV5-1 to TRBJ1-2; tentative D call: TRBD1 (5 bases). Germline V lookup: CDR1 SGHRS, CDR2 YFSETQ. This CDR3 spans 15 amino acids. Trimming removed 4 bases from V and 6 bases from J, with 19 bases in between. CDR3 nucleotides: TGCGCCAGCAGCCCGGACATTTCAAATTCGAATGGCTACACCTTC. Translated, it gives CASSPDISNSNGYTF. Combining the CDR3 with reference TRBV5-1 and TRBJ1-2 gives the whole variable domain KAGVTQTPRYLIKTRGQQVTLSCSPISGHRSVSWYQQTPGQGLQFLFEYFSETQRNKGNFPGRFSGRQFSNSRSEMNVSTLELGDSALYLCASSPDISNSNGYTFGSGTRLTVV.

This chain uses TRBV7-2 with TRBJ2-1, with 10 positions matching TRBD1. Per the germline V gene, CDR1 is SGHTA and CDR2 is FQGNSA. The junction had 4 bases not matched to a gene; V was cut back by 4 bases and J by 4 bases. This CDR3 region has 15 residues. CDR3 region: CASSSWTGGYNEQFF. The DNA for the CDR3 is TGTGCCAGCAGCTCTTGGACAGGGGGATACAATGAGCAGTTCTTC.

The chain uses TRBV2 and TRBJ2-3; D call uncertain. Trimming left V 3 bases short and J 6 bases short, with 7 bases between. Germline CDR1 and CDR2: SNHLY and FYNNEI. The CDR3 extends over 12 amino acids. The CDR3 sequence is CASSEGGDTQYF. The CDR3 DNA reads as TGTGCCAGCAGTGAGGGTGGGGATACGCAGTATTTT. The variable domain in full, with the rest retrieved from reference TRBV2 and TRBJ2-3, is EPEVTQTPSHQVTQMGQEVILRCVPISNHLYFYWYRQILGQKVEFLVSFYNNEISEKSEIFDDQFSVERPDGSNFTLKIRSTKLEDSAMYFCASSEGGDTQYFGPGTRLTVL.

The chain has TRBV5-1 and TRBJ1-1; D unclear. This CDR3 comprises 15 residues. The V gene lost 5 bases and the J gene lost 1 base, with 15 bases spanning the gap. CDR1 and CDR2 (germline): SGHRS, YFSETQ. CDR3 region: CASSGIGRTNTEAFF. As DNA, the CDR3 is TGCGCCAGCAGTGGTATAGGACGGACGAACACTGAAGCTTTCTTT.

The chain is built from TRBV5-1 and TRBJ2-2; no clear D gene. Germline CDR1 SGHRS, CDR2 YFSETQ. The CDR3 length is 13 residues. V dropped 0 bases and J dropped 4 bases, with 4 bases sitting between them. CDR3 sequence: CASSLDGTGELFF. The CDR3 region has the DNA TGCGCCAGCAGCTTGGATGGCACCGGGGAGCTGTTTTTT.

V and J are TRBV3-1 (or the pseudogene TRBV3-2) and TRBJ2-3; D is possibly TRBD2 (6 bases). The CDR3 is 17 residues long. The germline CDR1 and CDR2 sequences are LGHDT and YNNKEL (reference sequence). Trimming pared 6 bases from V and 4 bases from J, leaving 23 bases between. The CDR3 loop reads CASSQLGGGISPDTQYF. CDR3 DNA: TGTGCCAGCAGTCAACTAGGAGGAGGGATATCCCCAGATACGCAGTATTTT.

The gene calls are TRBV18 and TRBJ1-1; possible D gene TRBD1, 5 bases. The V and J ends lost 0 bases and 4 bases respectively, with 12 bases between them. This CDR3 spans 15 amino acids. Germline V gene sequence: CDR1 KGHSH, CDR2 LQKENI. The CDR3 DNA is TGTGCCAGCTCACCACCGGGTCTGGGGGGCACTGAAGCTTTCTTT. This translates into CASSPPGLGGTEAFF. The variable domain in full, completed from reference TRBV18 and TRBJ1-1, reads NAGVMQNPRHLVRRRGQEARLRCSPMKGHSHVYWYRQLPEEGLKFMVYLQKENIIDESGMPKERFSAEFPKEGPSILRIQQVVRGDSAAYFCASSPPGLGGTEAFFGQGTRLTVV.